The present entry profiles one T cell receptor (beta chain) with its context. Original processing notes: Reference gene primers were amplified, and this amplification served to estimate nucleated cell counts. Clones were read by immunoSEQ multiplex PCR, and TCRdb kept only the in-frame ones, dropping some. The V and J calls and clone size come from that table; D and trimming were worked out from the DNA. The sample includes fewer than 250,000 clones, approximately 85% seen only once; the top ten take 8.5% to 9.5%. The participants were between roughly 18 and 89 years old and came from about two dozen US areas. The data are from a study of blood T cell repertoires in COVID-19. CDR1 MGHDK and CDR2 SYGVNS come from the germline V gene. The CDR3 contains 14 residues. V was shortened by 2 bases and J by 3 bases, with 8 bases between the two germline ends.

The sequenced material came from PBMCs or T cells enriched from blood (not recorded which). V gene TRBV25-1 combines with J gene TRBJ2-1; D might be TRBD2 (5 bases). The TCR originated in a woman in her forties or fifties with acute COVID-19. The CDR3: CASSEEGFYNEQFF. CDR3 sequence (DNA): TGTGCCAGCAGTGAAGAGGGATTCTACAATGAGCAGTTCTTC.